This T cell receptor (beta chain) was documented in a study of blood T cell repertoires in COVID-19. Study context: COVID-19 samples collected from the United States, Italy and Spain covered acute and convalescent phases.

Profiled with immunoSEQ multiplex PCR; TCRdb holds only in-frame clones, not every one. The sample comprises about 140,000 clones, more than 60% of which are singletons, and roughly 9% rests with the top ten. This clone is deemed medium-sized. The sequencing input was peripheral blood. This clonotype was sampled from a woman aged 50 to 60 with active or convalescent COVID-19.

In nucleotides, the CDR3 is TGTGCCAGCAGTCCCGTACAGGGATCGGCTTTCTTT. It encodes CASSPVQGSAFF. The chain recombines TRBV28 with TRBJ1-1, with TRBD1 as a possible D gene (6 bases). Deletions cut 5 bases from V and 11 bases from J, with 15 bases between. The CDR3 is made up of 12 amino acids. CDR1 and CDR2 (germline): MDHEN, SYDVKM.